A single T cell receptor beta chain is shown here with its context. Antigen specificity is unknown. The sample is drawn from a study of blood T cells in healthy people across ages. Study context: Template-switching capture recovered about one barcoded beta molecule per two T cells. Broader study findings: There was a strong correlation between TCR beta diversity and naive T cell percentage. With donor CMV status unknown, expanded clonotype changes were possibly confounded.

Together with a sample-barcoded 5' primer, a J-beta primer mix was included in a second PCR lasting about 6 to 12 cycles. Every cDNA molecule carried a tag from a template-switch adaptor bearing 12 random nucleotides. MiXCR, applied by TCRdb to the 5' RACE reads, yields one record per CDR3 protein. The top ten clones hold roughly 20% of a sample with some 700,000 distinct CDR3 sequences, roughly 47% of them seen once. The sequencing sample was made of blood. The sequence was collected from a woman aged 55-69 years in good health.

CDR3 amino acids: CASSQNRISNQPQHF. DNA of the CDR3: TGTGCCAGCAGTCAGAACAGAATTAGCAATCAGCCCCAGCATTTT. The rearrangement joins TRBV6-5 to TRBJ1-5; D call uncertain. Germline V CDR1 and CDR2: MNHEY, SVGAGI. This CDR3 is built from 15 residues. Between the trimmed V and J ends, which lost 5 bases and 0 bases, there was a span of 11 bases.